This T cell receptor beta chain was observed in a study of human T cells and chemical hapten exposure. Study summary: Patch testing was performed with 0.01% DPC on the upper back, with reading at 6 days.

Stated time point: patch test 2, 6 weeks after DPC sensitization. Treatment denoted: therapeutic diphenylcyclopropenone sensitization with weekly scalp DPC. People who gave samples had alopecia, were 18 to 70 years old, and were suitable for DPC. The CDR3 contains 13 residues. The germline V gene has CDR1 SNHLY and CDR2 FYNNEI. Trimming at V came to 5 bases and at J to 4 bases, leaving 4 bases not matched to a gene. The sample holds a few counts of this clonotype. Individual cDNA molecules in this library carried unique molecular identifiers. TCRdb fed the RACE reads into MiXCR, producing one record per CDR3 protein. The profile shows around 360,000 distinct CDR3 sequences, just under 6.5% of them singletons.

Sequenced material: whole blood, taken in connection with sensitization to the hapten diphenylcyclopropenone (DPC). The clonotype was recovered from a woman younger than 30 with alopecia areata. Some clones in this sample may be carry-over from other donors' samples. The rearrangement uses TRBV2 and TRBJ1-2; 7 positions match TRBD1. CDR3 protein: CASSSTGTYGYTF. The CDR3 coding sequence is TGTGCCAGCAGTTCGACAGGGACCTATGGCTACACCTTC.